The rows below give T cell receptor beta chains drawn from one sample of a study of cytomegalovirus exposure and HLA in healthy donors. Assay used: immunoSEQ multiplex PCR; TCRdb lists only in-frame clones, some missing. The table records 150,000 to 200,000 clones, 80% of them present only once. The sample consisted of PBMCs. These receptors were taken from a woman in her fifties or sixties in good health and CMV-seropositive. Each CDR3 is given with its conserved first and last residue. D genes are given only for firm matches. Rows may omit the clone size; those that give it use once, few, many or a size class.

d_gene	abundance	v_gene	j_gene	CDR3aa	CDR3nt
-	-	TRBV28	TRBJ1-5	CASSKQRGVNQPQHF	TGTGCCAGCAGTAAACAGCGGGGAGTGAATCAGCCCCAGCATTTT
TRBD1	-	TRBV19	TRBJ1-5	CASIPTGGVSYGQPQHF	TGTGCCAGTATCCCCACAGGGGGCGTAAGTTACGGTCAGCCCCAGCATTTT
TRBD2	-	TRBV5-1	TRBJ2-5	CASSLATSGLYQETQYF	TGCGCCAGCAGCTTGGCGACTAGCGGGTTATACCAAGAGACCCAGTACTTC
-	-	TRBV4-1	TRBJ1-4	CASSPRDTYNEGLFF	TGCGCCAGCAGCCCCCGGGACACTTACAACGAAGGACTGTTTTTT
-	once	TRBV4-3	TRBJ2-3	CASSQERSASGNTQYF	TGCGCCAGCAGCCAAGAACGCTCGGCATCGGGAAATACGCAGTATTTT
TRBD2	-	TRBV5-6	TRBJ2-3	CASSTWTSTFTDTQYF	TGTGCCAGCAGCACCTGGACTAGCACCTTCACAGATACGCAGTATTTT
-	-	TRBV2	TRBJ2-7	CASSTGPREQYF	TGTGCCAGCAGCACGGGTCCCCGCGAGCAGTACTTC
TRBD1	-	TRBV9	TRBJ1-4	CASSVGPGDRPYEKLFF	TGTGCCAGCAGCGTAGGGCCCGGGGACAGGCCGTATGAAAAACTGTTTTTT
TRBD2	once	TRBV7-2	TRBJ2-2	CASSNGTSVLTGELFF	TGTGCCAGCAGCAACGGGACTAGCGTCTTAACCGGGGAGCTGTTTTTT
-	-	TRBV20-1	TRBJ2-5	CSASQETQYF	TGCAGTGCTTCGCAAGAGACCCAGTACTTC
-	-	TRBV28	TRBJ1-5	CASSLSVGLGSVNQPQHF	TGTGCCAGCAGTTTATCCGTGGGGTTGGGGAGCGTAAATCAGCCCCAGCATTTT
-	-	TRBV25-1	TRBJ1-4	CASSSVGRGLSTNEKLFF	TGTGCCAGCAGTTCGGTCGGCAGGGGCCTTTCAACTAATGAAAAACTGTTTTTT
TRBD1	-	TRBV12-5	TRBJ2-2	CASGLVLGQGHTGELFF	TGTGCTAGTGGTTTGGTACTAGGACAGGGTCACACCGGGGAGCTGTTTTTT
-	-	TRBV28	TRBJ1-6	CASRGQPDNSPLHF	TGTGCCAGTAGAGGACAGCCTGATAATTCACCCCTCCACTTT
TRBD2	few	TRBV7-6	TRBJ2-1	CASSLALAGNEQFF	TGTGCCAGCAGCTTAGCCCTAGCGGGCAATGAGCAGTTCTTC
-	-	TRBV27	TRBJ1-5	CASSPQGGPQHF	TGTGCCAGCAGCCCACAGGGTGGGCCCCAGCATTTT
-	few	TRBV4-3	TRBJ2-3	CASSQEAGQAKDTQYF	TGCGCCAGCAGCCAAGAAGCCGGACAAGCGAAAGATACGCAGTATTTT
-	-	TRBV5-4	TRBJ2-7	CASSPGGDLYEQYF	TGTGCCAGCAGCCCCGGAGGGGATCTCTACGAGCAGTACTTC
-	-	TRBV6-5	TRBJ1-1	CTSSRTDLTEAFF	TGTACCAGCAGTAGGACAGACTTAACTGAAGCTTTCTTT
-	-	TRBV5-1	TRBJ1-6	CASSSLEGARNSPLHF	TGCGCCAGCAGCTCCTTGGAAGGGGCACGTAATTCACCCCTCCACTTT
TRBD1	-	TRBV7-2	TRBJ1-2	CASSQGQAHYGYTF	TGTGCCAGCAGCCAAGGACAGGCCCACTATGGCTACACCTTC
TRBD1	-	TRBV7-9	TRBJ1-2	CASSLPPTGGRDDGYTF	TGTGCCAGCAGCTTACCGCCGACAGGGGGGAGGGACGATGGCTACACCTTC
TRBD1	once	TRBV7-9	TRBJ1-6	CASSHGTGKSSPLHF	TGTGCCAGCAGTCATGGGACAGGGAAGTCTTCACCCCTCCACTTT
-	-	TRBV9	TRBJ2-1	CASSALVDEQFF	TGTGCCAGCAGCGCCTTAGTGGATGAGCAGTTCTTC
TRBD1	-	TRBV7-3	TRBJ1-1	CASKPGQGNTEAFF	TGTGCCAGCAAACCGGGACAGGGAAACACTGAAGCTTTCTTT
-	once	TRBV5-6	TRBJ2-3	CASSFGDTQYF	TGTGCCAGCAGCTTCGGGGATACGCAGTATTTT
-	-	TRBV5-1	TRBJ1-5	CASSLGTEKNQPQHF	TGCGCCAGCAGCTTGGGGACAGAGAAAAATCAGCCCCAGCATTTT
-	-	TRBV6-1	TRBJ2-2	CASRGQVATGELFF	TGTGCCAGCCGCGGGCAGGTTGCCACCGGGGAGCTGTTTTTT
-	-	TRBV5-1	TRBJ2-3	CASSLEGGDTQYF	TGCGCCAGCAGCCTCGAGGGGGGGGATACGCAGTATTTT
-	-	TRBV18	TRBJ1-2	CASSPGEGRNYGYTF	TGTGCCAGCTCACCAGGGGAGGGGCGGAATTATGGCTACACCTTC
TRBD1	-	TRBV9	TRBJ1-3	CASSSAQGTGPNPGNTIYF	TGTGCCAGCAGCTCTGCCCAGGGGACAGGTCCGAATCCTGGAAACACCATATATTTT
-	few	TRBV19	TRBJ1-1	CASSYPGGTHTEAFF	TGTGCCAGTAGTTATCCGGGAGGGACGCACACTGAAGCTTTCTTT
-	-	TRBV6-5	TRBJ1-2	CASSPRRGLYGYTF	TGTGCCAGCAGCCCACGGCGGGGACTCTATGGCTACACCTTC
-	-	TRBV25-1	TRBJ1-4	CASSGQGNEKLFF	TGTGCCAGCAGTGGGCAGGGTAATGAAAAACTGTTTTTT
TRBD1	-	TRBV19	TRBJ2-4	CASSIDREDPGIAKNIQYF	TGTGCCAGTAGTATCGACAGGGAAGATCCTGGAATAGCCAAAAACATTCAGTACTTC
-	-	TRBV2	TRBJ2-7	CASSEQGQGYEQYF	TGTGCCAGCAGTGAACAAGGTCAGGGCTACGAGCAGTACTTC
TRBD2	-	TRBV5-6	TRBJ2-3	CASSPLAASTDTQYF	TGTGCCAGCAGCCCACTAGCGGCTAGCACAGATACGCAGTATTTT
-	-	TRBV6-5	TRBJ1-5	CASSYRGGHQPQHF	TGTGCCAGCAGTTACAGGGGGGGACATCAGCCCCAGCATTTT
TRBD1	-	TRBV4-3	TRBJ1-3	CASSQAGGLSGNTIYF	TGCGCCAGCAGCCAGGCAGGGGGCTTATCTGGAAACACCATATATTTT
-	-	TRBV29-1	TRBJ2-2	CSVREGTSNTGELFF	TGCAGCGTTAGGGAAGGGACTTCGAACACCGGGGAGCTGTTTTTT
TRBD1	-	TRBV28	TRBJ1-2	CASSQGATLYGYTF	TGTGCCAGCAGTCAGGGGGCCACGCTCTATGGCTACACCTTC
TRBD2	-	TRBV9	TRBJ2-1	CASSVAQRGENEQFF	TGTGCCAGCAGCGTAGCCCAGCGGGGGGAGAATGAGCAGTTCTTC
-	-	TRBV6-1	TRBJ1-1	CASRTGVRAEAFF	TGTGCCAGCAGGACAGGTGTTCGCGCTGAAGCTTTCTTT
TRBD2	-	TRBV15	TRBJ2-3	CATSRERTSGWDTQYF	TGTGCCACCAGCAGGGAAAGGACTAGCGGCTGGGATACGCAGTATTTT
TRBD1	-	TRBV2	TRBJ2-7	CASSEGQGALYEQYF	TGTGCCAGCAGTGAGGGGCAGGGGGCCCTCTACGAGCAGTACTTC
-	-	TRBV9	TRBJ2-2	CASSKTLAYNTGELFF	TGTGCCAGCAGCAAAACTCTAGCGTATAATACCGGGGAGCTGTTTTTT
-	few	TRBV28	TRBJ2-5	CASSLEGGRQETQYF	TGTGCCAGCAGTTTAGAGGGGGGGAGGCAAGAGACCCAGTACTTC
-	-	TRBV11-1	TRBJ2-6	CASSYRRSGANVLTF	TGTGCCAGCAGCTACAGGCGCTCTGGGGCCAACGTCCTGACTTTC
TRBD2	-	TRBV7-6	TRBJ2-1	CASSLEASGSRNEQFF	TGTGCCAGCAGCTTAGAAGCTAGCGGGAGTCGCAATGAGCAGTTCTTC
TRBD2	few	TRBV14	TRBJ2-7	CASSQGKGRGSYEQYF	TGTGCCAGCAGCCAAGGAAAGGGGAGGGGATCCTACGAGCAGTACTTC
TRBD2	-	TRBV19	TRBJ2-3	CASTFWGAGGPDTQYF	TGTGCCAGTACCTTCTGGGGAGCGGGGGGCCCAGATACGCAGTATTTT
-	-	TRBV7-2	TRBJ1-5	CASSLNTGIDQPQHF	TGTGCCAGCAGCTTAAACACAGGGATAGATCAGCCCCAGCATTTT
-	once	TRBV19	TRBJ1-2	CASSYKTNYGYTF	TGTGCCAGTAGTTACAAGACTAACTATGGCTACACCTTC